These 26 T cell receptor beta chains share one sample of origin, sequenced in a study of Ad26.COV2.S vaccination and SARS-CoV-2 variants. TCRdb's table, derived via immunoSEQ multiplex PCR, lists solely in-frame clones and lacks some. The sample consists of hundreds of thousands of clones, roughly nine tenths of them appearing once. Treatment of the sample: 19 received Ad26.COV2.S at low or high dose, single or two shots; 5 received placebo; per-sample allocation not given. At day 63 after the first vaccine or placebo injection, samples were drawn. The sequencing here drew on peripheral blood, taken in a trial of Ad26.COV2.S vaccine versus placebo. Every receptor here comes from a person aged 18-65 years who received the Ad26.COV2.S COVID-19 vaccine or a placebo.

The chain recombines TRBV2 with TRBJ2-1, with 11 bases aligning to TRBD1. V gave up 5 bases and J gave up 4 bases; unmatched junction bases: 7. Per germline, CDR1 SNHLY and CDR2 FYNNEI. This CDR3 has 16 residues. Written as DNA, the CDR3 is TGTGCCAGCAGTCGAAGGGACAGGGGGTGGTACAATGAGCAGTTCTTC. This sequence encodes CASSRRDRGWYNEQFF.

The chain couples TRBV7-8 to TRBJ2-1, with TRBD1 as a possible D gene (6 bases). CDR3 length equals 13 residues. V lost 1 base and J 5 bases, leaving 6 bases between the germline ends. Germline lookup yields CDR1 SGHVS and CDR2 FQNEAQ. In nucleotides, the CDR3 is TGTGCCAGCAGCTTAGGGGGGCACAATGAGCAGTTCTTC. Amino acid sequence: CASSLGGHNEQFF.

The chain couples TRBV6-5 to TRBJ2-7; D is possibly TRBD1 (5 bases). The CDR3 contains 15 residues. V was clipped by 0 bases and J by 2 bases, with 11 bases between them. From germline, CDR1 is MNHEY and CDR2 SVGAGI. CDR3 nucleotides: TGTGCCAGCAGTTACTCAGCCCAGGACACCTACGAGCAGTACTTC. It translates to CASSYSAQDTYEQYF.

CDR3 bases: TGCAGCGTTGAAGGAAGGGACAGGGGGCGGGAAAAACTGTTTTTT. Translation: CSVEGRDRGREKLFF. The chain is built from TRBV29-1 and TRBJ1-4; 12 bases align to TRBD1. Germline lookup yields CDR1 SQVTM and CDR2 ANQGSEA. Trimming removed 1 base from V and 8 bases from J; junction bases left unmatched: 5. The CDR3 is made up of 15 amino acids.

The chain's CDR3 is CSVEGRVRGYTF. The CDR3 nucleotides read TGCAGCGTTGAAGGCAGGGTGCGAGGCTACACCTTC. This rearrangement joins TRBV29-1 to TRBJ1-2; possibly TRBD1 for D (5 bases). Trimming pared 1 base from V and 8 bases from J, leaving 11 bases between. Germline CDR1 is SQVTM and CDR2 is ANQGSEA. CDR3 length: 12 amino acids. Full variable domain (missing parts from reference TRBV29-1 and TRBJ1-2): SAVISQKPSRDICQRGTSLTIQCQVDSQVTMMFWYRQQPGQSLTLIATANQGSEATYESGFVIDKFPISRPNLTFSTLTVSNMSPEDSSIYLCSVEGRVRGYTFGSGTRLTVV.

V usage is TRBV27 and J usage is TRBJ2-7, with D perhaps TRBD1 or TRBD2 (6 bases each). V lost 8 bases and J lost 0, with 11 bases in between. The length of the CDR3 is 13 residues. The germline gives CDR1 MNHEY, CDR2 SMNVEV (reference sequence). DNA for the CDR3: TGTGCCAGCGGAGGGGACAACTCCTACGAGCAGTACTTC. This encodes CASGGDNSYEQYF.

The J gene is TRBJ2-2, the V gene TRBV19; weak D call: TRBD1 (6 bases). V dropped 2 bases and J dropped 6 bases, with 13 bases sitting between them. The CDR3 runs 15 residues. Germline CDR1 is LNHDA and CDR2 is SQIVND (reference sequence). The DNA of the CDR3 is TGTGCCAGTAGTATAATGTGGCAGGGGTCCGGGGAGCTGTTTTTT. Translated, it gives CASSIMWQGSGELFF.

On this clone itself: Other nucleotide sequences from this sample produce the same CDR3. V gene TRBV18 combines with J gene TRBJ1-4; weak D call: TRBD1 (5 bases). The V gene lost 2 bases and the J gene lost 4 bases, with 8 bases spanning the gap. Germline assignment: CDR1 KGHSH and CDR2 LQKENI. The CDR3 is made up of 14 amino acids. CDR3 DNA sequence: TGTGCCAGCTCACCAGGGGGAGGTAATGAAAAACTGTTTTTT. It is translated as CASSPGGGNEKLFF.

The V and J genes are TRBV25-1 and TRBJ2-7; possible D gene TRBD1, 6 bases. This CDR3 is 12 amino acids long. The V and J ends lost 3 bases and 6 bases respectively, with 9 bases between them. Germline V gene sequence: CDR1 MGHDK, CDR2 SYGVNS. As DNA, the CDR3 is TGTGCCAGCAGTGATCGCAGGGGCGAGCAGTACTTC. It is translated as CASSDRRGEQYF.

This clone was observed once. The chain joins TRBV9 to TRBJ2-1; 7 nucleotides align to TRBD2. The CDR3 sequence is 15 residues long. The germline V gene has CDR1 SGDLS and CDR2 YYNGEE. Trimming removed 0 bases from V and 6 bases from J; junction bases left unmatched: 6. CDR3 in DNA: TGTGCCAGCAGCGTAGTGGGGGGGACCCTCAATGAGCAGTTCTTC. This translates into CASSVVGGTLNEQFF.

Here the CDR3 reads CAWSTGTTGNTIYF. Here the CDR3 DNA reads TGTGCCTGGAGTACCGGGACAACTGGAAACACCATATATTTT. V usage is TRBV30 and J usage is TRBJ1-3; D is possibly TRBD1 (6 bases). The CDR3 has 14 amino acids. Deletions cut 2 bases from V and 2 bases from J, with 10 bases between. The germline gives CDR1 GTSNPN, CDR2 SVGIG (reference sequence).

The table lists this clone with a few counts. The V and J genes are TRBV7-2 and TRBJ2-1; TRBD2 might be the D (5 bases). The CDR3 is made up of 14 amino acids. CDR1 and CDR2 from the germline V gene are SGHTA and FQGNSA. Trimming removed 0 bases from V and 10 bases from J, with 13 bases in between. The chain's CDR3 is CASSLAGEFGEQFF. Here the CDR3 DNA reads TGTGCCAGCAGCTTAGCCGGGGAGTTCGGGGAGCAGTTCTTC. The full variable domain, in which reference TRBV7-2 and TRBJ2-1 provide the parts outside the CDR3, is GAGVSQSPSNKVTEKGKDVELRCDPISGHTALYWYRQSLGQGLEFLIYFQGNSAPDKSGLPSDRFSAERTGGSVSTLTIQRTQQEDSAVYLCASSLAGEFGEQFFGPGTRLTVL.

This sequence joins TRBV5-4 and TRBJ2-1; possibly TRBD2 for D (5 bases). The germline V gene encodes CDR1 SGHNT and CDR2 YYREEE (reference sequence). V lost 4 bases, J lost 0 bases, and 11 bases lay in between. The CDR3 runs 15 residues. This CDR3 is CASSVFAGSYNEQFF. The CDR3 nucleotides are TGTGCCAGCAGCGTCTTTGCGGGCTCCTACAATGAGCAGTTCTTC.

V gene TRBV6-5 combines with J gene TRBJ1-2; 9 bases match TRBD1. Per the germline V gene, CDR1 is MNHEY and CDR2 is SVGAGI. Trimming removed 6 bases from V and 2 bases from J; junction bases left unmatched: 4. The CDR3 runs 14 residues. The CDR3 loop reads CASRDRGANYGYTF. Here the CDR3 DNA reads TGTGCCAGCAGAGACAGGGGGGCCAACTATGGCTACACCTTC.

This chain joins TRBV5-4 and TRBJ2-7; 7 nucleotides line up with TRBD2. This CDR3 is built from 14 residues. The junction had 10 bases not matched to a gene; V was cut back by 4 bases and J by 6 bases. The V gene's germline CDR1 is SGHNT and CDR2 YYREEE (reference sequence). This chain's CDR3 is CASSPRGGMREQYF. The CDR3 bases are TGTGCCAGCAGCCCCCGCGGGGGAATGCGCGAGCAGTACTTC.

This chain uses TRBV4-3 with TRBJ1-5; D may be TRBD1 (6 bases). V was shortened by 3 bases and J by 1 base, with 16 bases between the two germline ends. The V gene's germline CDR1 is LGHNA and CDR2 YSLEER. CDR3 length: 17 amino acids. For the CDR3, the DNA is TGCGCCAGCAGCCAGACATTCGCAGGGGTCAGCAATCAGCCCCAGCATTTT. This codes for CASSQTFAGVSNQPQHF.

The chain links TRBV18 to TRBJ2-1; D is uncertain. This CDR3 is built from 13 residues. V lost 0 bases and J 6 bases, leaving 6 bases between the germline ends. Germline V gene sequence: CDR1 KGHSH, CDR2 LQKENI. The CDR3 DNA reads TGTGCCAGCTCACCACCGGGCAGCAATGAGCAGTTCTTC. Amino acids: CASSPPGSNEQFF. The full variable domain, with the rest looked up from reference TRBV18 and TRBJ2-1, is NAGVMQNPRHLVRRRGQEARLRCSPMKGHSHVYWYRQLPEEGLKFMVYLQKENIIDESGMPKERFSAEFPKEGPSILRIQQVVRGDSAAYFCASSPPGSNEQFFGPGTRLTVL.

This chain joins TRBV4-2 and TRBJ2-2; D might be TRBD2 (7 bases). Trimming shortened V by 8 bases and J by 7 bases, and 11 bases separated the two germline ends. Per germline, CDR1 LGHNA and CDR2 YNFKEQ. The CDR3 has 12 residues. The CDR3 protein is CASGGAIGELFF. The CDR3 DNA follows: TGTGCCAGCGGGGGGGCAATCGGGGAGCTGTTTTTT.

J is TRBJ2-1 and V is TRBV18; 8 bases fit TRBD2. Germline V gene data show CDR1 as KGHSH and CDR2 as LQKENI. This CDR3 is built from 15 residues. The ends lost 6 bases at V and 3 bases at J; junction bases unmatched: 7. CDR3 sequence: CASSLAGTDYNEQFF. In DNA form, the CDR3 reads TGTGCCAGCTCGCTAGCGGGTACCGACTACAATGAGCAGTTCTTC. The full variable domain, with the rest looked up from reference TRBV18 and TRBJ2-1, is NAGVMQNPRHLVRRRGQEARLRCSPMKGHSHVYWYRQLPEEGLKFMVYLQKENIIDESGMPKERFSAEFPKEGPSILRIQQVVRGDSAAYFCASSLAGTDYNEQFFGPGTRLTVL.

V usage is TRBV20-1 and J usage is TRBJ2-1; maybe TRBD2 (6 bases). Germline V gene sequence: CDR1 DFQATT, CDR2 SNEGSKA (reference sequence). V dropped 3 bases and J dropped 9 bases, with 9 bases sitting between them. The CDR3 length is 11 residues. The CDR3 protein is CSASRETEQFF. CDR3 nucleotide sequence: TGCAGTGCTAGCCGGGAGACTGAGCAGTTCTTC.

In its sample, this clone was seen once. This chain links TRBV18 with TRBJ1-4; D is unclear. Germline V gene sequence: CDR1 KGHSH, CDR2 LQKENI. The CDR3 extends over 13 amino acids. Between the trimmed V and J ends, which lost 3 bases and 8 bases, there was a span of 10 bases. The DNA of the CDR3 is TGTGCCAGCTCACCCACCGGACGAGAAAAACTGTTTTTT. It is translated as CASSPTGREKLFF. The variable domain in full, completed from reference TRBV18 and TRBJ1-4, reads NAGVMQNPRHLVRRRGQEARLRCSPMKGHSHVYWYRQLPEEGLKFMVYLQKENIIDESGMPKERFSAEFPKEGPSILRIQQVVRGDSAAYFCASSPTGREKLFFGSGTQLSVL.

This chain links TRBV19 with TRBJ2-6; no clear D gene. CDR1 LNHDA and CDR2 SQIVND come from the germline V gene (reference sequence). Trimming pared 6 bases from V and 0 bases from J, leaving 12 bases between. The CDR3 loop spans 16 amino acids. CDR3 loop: CASRHTHSSGANVLTF. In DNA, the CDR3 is TGTGCCAGTAGACATACTCATAGCTCTGGGGCCAACGTCCTGACTTTC.

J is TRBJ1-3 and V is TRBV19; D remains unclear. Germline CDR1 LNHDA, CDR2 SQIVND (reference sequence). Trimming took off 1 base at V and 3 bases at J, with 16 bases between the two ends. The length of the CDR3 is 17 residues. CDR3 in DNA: TGTGCCAGTAGTATAGCCACAGCCTCCGCGAGTGGAAACACCATATATTTT. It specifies CASSIATASASGNTIYF.

The CDR3 protein is CASSLRTMNTEAFF. CDR3 sequence (DNA): TGTGCCAGCAGCTTAAGGACAATGAACACTGAAGCTTTCTTT. The chain carries TRBV7-2 and TRBJ1-1; D may be TRBD1 (5 bases). V lost 2 bases and J lost 0, with 7 bases in between. Germline lookup yields CDR1 SGHTA and CDR2 FQGNSA. CDR3 length: 14 amino acids.

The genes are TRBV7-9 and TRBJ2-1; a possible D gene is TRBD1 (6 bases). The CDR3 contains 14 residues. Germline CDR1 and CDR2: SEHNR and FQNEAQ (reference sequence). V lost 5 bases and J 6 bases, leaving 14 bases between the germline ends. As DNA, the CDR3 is TGTGCCAGCAGCCCCATCGTAGGGGGCAATGAGCAGTTCTTC. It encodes CASSPIVGGNEQFF.

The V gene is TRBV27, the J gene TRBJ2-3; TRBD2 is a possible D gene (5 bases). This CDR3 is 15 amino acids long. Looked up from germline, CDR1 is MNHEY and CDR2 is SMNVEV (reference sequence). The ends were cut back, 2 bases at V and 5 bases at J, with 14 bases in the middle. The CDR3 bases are TGTGCCAGCAGTTTAATAGCTGCTGGAGGAGATACGCAGTATTTT. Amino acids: CASSLIAAGGDTQYF.